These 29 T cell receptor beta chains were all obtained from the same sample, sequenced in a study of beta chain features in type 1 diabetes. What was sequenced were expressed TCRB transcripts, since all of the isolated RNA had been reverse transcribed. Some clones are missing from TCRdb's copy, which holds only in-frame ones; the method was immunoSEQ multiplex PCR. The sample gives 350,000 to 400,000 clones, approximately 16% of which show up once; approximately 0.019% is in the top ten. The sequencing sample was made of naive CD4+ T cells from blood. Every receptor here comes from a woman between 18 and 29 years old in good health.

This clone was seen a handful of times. CDR3 coding DNA: TGTGCCAGCTCAGCCACAGGGGTGGGGAACACTGAAGCTTTCTTT. Its translation is CASSATGVGNTEAFF. The chain joins TRBV18 to TRBJ1-1; 7 nucleotides line up with TRBD1. The CDR3 is made up of 15 amino acids. CDR1 and CDR2 (germline): KGHSH, LQKENI. V was clipped by 5 bases and J by 1 base; unmatched bases: 7.

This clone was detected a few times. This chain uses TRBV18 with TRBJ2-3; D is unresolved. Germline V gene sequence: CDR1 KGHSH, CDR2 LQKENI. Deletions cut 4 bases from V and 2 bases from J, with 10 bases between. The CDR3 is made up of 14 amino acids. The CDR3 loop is CASSRVSDTDTQYF. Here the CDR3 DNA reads TGTGCCAGCTCACGAGTGAGTGACACAGATACGCAGTATTTT.

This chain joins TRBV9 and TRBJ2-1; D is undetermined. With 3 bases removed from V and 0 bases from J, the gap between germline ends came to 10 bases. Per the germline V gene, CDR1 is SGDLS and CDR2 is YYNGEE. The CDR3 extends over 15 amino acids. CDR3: CASSARESSYNEQFF. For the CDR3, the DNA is TGTGCCAGCAGCGCCCGAGAGAGCTCCTACAATGAGCAGTTCTTC. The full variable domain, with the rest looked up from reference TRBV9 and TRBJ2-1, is DSGVTQTPKHLITATGQRVTLRCSPRSGDLSVYWYQQSLDQGLQFLIQYYNGEERAKGNILERFSAQQFPDLHSELNLSSLELGDSALYFCASSARESSYNEQFFGPGTRLTVL.

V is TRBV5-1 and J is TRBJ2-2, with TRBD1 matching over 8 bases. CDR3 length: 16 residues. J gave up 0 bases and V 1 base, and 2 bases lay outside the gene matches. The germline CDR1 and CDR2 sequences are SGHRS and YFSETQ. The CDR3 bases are TGCGCCAGCAGCTTGAGGACAGGGACGAACACCGGGGAGCTGTTTTTT. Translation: CASSLRTGTNTGELFF.

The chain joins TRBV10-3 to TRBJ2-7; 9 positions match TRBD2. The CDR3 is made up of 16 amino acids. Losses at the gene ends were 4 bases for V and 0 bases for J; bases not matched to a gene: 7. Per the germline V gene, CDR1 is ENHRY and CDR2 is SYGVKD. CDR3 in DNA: TGTGCCATCAGTGGGAGGGAGACTAGCGGCTCCTACGAGCAGTACTTC. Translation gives CAISGRETSGSYEQYF.

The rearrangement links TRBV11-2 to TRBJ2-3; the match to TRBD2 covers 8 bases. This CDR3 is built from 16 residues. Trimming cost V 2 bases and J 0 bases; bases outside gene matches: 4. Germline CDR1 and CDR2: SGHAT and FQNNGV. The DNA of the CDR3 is TGTGCCAGCAGCTTAACTAGCGGTACAAGCACAGATACGCAGTATTTT. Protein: CASSLTSGTSTDTQYF.

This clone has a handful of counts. CDR3 coding DNA: TGTGCCAGCAGTTTAGTAGCGGGAGGCTACGAGCAGTACTTC. Encoded protein: CASSLVAGGYEQYF. V usage is TRBV28 and J usage is TRBJ2-7; 10 positions agree with TRBD2. The ends lost 2 bases at V and 3 bases at J; junction bases unmatched: 1. The CDR3 runs 14 residues. CDR1 and CDR2 from the germline V gene are MDHEN and SYDVKM.

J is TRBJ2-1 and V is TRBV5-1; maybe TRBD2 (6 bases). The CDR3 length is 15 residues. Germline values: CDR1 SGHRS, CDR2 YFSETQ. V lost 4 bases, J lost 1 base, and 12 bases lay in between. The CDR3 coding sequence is TGCGCCAGCAGCGTAATAGCGGATTCCTACAATGAGCAGTTCTTC. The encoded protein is CASSVIADSYNEQFF. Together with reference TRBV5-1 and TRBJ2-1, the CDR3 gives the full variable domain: KAGVTQTPRYLIKTRGQQVTLSCSPISGHRSVSWYQQTPGQGLQFLFEYFSETQRNKGNFPGRFSGRQFSNSRSEMNVSTLELGDSALYLCASSVIADSYNEQFFGPGTRLTVL.

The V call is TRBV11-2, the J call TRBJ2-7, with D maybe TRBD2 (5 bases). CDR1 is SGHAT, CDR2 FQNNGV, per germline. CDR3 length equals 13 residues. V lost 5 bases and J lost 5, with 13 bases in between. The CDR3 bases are TGTGCCAGCAGCCGAACTAGATTGGACGAGCAGTACTTC. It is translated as CASSRTRLDEQYF.

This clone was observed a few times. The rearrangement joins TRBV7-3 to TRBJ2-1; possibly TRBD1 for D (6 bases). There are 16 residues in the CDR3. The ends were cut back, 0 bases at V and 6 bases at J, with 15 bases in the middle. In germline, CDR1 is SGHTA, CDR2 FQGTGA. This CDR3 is CASSLTVWGQGNEQFF. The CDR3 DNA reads TGTGCCAGCAGCTTAACGGTATGGGGGCAGGGCAATGAGCAGTTCTTC.

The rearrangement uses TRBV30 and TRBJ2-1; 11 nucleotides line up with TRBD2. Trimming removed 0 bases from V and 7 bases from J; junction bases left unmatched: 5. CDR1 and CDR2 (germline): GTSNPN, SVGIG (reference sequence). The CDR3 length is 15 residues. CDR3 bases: TGTGCCTGGAGTGTACTAGCGGGAGTTGGGAATGAGCAGTTCTTC. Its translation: CAWSVLAGVGNEQFF. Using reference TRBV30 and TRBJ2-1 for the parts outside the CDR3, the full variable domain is SQTIHQWPATLVQPVGSPLSLECTVEGTSNPNLYWYRQAAGRGLQLLFYSVGIGQISSEVPQNLSASRPQDRQFILSSKKLLLSDSGFYLCAWSVLAGVGNEQFFGPGTRLTVL.

The CDR3 loop is CASSPQGLKNTEAFF. The CDR3 DNA follows: TGTGCCAGCAGCCCCCAGGGACTGAAGAACACTGAAGCTTTCTTT. The chain carries TRBV9 and TRBJ1-1, with D perhaps matching TRBD1 (5 bases). V lost 4 bases and J 1 base, leaving 14 bases between the germline ends. The germline gives CDR1 SGDLS, CDR2 YYNGEE. CDR3 length equals 15 residues.

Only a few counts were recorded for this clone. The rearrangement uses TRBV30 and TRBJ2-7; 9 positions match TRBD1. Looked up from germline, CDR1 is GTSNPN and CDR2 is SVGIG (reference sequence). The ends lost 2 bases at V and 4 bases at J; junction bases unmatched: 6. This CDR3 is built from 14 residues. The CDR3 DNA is TGTGCCTGGAGTTCGACAGGGGGTGGGTACGAGCAGTACTTC. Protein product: CAWSSTGGGYEQYF.

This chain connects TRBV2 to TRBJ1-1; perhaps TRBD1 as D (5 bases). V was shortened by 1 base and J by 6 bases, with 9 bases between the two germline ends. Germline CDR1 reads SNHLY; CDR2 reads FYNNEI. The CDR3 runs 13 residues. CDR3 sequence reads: CASSEVAGAEAFF. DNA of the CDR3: TGTGCCAGCAGTGAAGTGGCGGGGGCTGAAGCTTTCTTT.

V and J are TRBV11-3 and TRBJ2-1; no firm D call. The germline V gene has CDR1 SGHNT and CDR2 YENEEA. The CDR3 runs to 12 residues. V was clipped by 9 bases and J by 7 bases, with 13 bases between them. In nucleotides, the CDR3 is TGTGCCAGTTCGTTAGCCGGGAATGAGCAGTTCTTC. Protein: CASSLAGNEQFF.

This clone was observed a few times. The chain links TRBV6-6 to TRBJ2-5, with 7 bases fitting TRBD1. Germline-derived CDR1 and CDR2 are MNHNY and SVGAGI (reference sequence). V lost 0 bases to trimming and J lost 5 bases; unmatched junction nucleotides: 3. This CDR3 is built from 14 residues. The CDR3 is CASSYSKGQETQYF. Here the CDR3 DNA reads TGTGCCAGCAGTTACTCGAAGGGACAGGAGACCCAGTACTTC.

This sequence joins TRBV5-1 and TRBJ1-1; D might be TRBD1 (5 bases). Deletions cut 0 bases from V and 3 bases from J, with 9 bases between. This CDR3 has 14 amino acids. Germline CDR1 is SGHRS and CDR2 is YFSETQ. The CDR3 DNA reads TGCGCCAGCAGCTTGGCACAGGTGTACACTGAAGCTTTCTTT. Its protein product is CASSLAQVYTEAFF.

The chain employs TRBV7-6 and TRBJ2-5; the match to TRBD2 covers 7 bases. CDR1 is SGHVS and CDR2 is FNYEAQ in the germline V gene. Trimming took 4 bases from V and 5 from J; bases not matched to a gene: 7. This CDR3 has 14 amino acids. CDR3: CASSYGTIGETQYF. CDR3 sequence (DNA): TGTGCCAGCAGCTACGGGACTATAGGGGAGACCCAGTACTTC.

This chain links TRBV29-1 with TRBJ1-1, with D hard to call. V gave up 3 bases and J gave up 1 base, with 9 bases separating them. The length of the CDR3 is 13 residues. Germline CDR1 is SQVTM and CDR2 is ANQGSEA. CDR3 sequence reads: CSVEGPPNTEAFF. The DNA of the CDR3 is TGCAGCGTTGAGGGCCCCCCGAACACTGAAGCTTTCTTT.

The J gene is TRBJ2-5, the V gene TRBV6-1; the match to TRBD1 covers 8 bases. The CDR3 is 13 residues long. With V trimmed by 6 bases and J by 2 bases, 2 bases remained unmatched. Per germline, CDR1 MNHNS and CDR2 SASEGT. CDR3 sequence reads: CASRRQGQETQYF. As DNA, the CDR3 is TGTGCCAGCAGAAGACAGGGGCAAGAGACCCAGTACTTC.

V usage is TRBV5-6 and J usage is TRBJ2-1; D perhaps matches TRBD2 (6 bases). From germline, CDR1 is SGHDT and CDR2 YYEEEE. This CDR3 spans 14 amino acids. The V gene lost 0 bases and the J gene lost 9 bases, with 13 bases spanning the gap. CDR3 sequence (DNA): TGTGCCAGCAGCTTGGGGAGACTAGTAATTGAGCAGTTCTTC. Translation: CASSLGRLVIEQFF.

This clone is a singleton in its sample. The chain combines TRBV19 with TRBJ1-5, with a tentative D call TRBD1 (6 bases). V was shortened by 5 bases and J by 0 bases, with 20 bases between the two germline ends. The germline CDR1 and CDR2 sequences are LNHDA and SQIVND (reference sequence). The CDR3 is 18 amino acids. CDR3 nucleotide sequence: TGTGCCAGTAGTCCCCGATATTCCGGGACATTTAGCAATCAGCCCCAGCATTTT. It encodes CASSPRYSGTFSNQPQHF. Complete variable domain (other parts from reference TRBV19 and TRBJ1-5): DGGITQSPKYLFRKEGQNVTLSCEQNLNHDAMYWYRQDPGQGLRLIYYSQIVNDFQKGDIAEGYSVSREKKESFPLTVTSAQKNPTAFYLCASSPRYSGTFSNQPQHFGDGTRLSIL.

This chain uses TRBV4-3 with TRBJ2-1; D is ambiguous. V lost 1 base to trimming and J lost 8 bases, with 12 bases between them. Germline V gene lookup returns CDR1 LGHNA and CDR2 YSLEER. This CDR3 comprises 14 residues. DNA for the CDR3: TGCGCCAGCAGCCAAGCGACAAGTCGCGATGAGCAGTTCTTC. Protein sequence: CASSQATSRDEQFF.

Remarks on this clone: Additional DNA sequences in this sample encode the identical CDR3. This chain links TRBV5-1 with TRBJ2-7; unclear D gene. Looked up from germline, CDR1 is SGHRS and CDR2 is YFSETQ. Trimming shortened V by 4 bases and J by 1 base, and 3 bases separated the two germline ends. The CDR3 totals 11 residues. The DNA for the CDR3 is TGCGCCAGCAGCCCGTCCTACGAGCAGTACTTC. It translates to CASSPSYEQYF.

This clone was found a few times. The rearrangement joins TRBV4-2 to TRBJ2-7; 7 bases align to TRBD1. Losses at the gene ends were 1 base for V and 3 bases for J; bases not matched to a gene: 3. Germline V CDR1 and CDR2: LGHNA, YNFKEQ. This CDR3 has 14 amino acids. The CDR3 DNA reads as TGTGCCAGCAGCCAAGGACAGGGTCACTACGAGCAGTACTTC. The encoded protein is CASSQGQGHYEQYF.

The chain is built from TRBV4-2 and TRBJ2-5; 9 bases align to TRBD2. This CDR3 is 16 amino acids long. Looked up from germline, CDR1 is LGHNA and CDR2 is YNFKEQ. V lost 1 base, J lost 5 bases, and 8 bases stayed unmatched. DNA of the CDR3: TGTGCCAGCAGCCAAGGGCCAGCGGGAGGTCCGGAGACCCAGTACTTC. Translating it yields CASSQGPAGGPETQYF.

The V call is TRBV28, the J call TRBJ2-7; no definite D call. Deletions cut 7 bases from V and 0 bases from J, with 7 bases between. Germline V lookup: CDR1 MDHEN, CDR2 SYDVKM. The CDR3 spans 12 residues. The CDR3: CASTMSSYEQYF. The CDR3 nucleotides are TGTGCCAGCACCATGAGCTCCTACGAGCAGTACTTC.

The CDR3 loop is CAWSVGSAEQYF. CDR3 nucleotides: TGTGCCTGGAGTGTAGGGAGTGCCGAGCAGTACTTC. This chain links TRBV30 with TRBJ2-7; TRBD2 is a possible D gene (5 bases). The CDR3 has 12 amino acids. Trimming took 0 bases from V and 6 from J, leaving 9 bases between them. Germline values: CDR1 GTSNPN, CDR2 SVGIG (reference sequence).

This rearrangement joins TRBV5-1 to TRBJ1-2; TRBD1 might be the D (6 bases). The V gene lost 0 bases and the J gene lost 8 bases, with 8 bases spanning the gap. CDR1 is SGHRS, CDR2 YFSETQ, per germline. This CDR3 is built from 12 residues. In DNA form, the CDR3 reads TGCGCCAGCAGCTTGGACAGGGAAGGCTACACCTTC. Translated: CASSLDREGYTF.